This T cell receptor (beta chain) was sequenced in a study of T cells in Graves' hyperthyroidism and ophthalmopathy. This clonotype was counted ten times or more. The V gene's germline CDR1 is SGHTA and CDR2 FQGNSA. Trimming left V 3 bases short and J 2 bases short, with 12 bases between. This CDR3 has 15 residues. Amplification of TCR beta CDR3 regions used RNA as the template. During a first-round RT-PCR of the TCR CDR3, the HTBI primer set was used. TCRdb ran MiXCR on the multiplex PCR reads and lists one entry per CDR3 protein. The sample shows approximately 570,000 distinct CDR3 sequences, approximately 20% of them seen only once.

This TCR was sampled from a man aged 40-49 years with Graves' ophthalmopathy. The rearrangement links TRBV7-2 to TRBJ2-3; D remains ambiguous. Sample: blood. The DNA of the CDR3 is TGTGCCAGCAGCTTGGCATCGCAGTACACAGATACGCAGTATTTT. It translates to CASSLASQYTDTQYF.